Presented here are 16 T cell receptor beta chains from one specimen sequenced in a study of blood T cell repertoires in COVID-19. Using immunoSEQ multiplex PCR, the repertoire was profiled, and TCRdb retains in-frame clones only, with some absent. The sample yields 100,000 or so clones, around 86% seen once. Sequencing used peripheral blood. Receptors originate from a man aged 45-65 years with acute or convalescent COVID-19.

The chain combines TRBV2 with TRBJ2-2; 7 bases align to TRBD1. V trimming: 10 bases; J trimming: 5 bases; junction bases outside the gene matches: 7. The CDR3 is 13 residues long. Germline-derived CDR1 and CDR2 are SNHLY and FYNNEI. The DNA of the CDR3 is TGTGCCATCACGGGACAGATGACCGGGGAGCTGTTTTTT. This gives the protein CAITGQMTGELFF.

The genes are TRBV18 and TRBJ2-3; tentatively, D is TRBD1 (6 bases). Germline V lookup: CDR1 KGHSH, CDR2 LQKENI. The CDR3 runs to 14 residues. V was trimmed by 3 bases and J by 1 base, leaving 8 bases between them. This CDR3 is CASSPGAGTDTQYF. CDR3 DNA sequence: TGTGCCAGCTCACCGGGGGCAGGCACAGATACGCAGTATTTT.

The chain joins TRBV5-1 to TRBJ2-5, with 9 nucleotides matching TRBD1. V was clipped by 2 bases and J by 4 bases; unmatched bases: 9. The CDR3 runs to 16 residues. Germline V gene lookup returns CDR1 SGHRS and CDR2 YFSETQ. The CDR3 spells CASSLLPGQGGETQYF. The DNA of the CDR3 is TGCGCCAGCAGCTTACTACCGGGACAGGGAGGAGAGACCCAGTACTTC. Full variable domain (missing parts from reference TRBV5-1 and TRBJ2-5): KAGVTQTPRYLIKTRGQQVTLSCSPISGHRSVSWYQQTPGQGLQFLFEYFSETQRNKGNFPGRFSGRQFSNSRSEMNVSTLELGDSALYLCASSLLPGQGGETQYFGPGTRLLVL.

This chain links TRBV6-6 with TRBJ2-2; TRBD1 agrees at 8 bases. Germline CDR1 and CDR2: MNHNY and SVGAGI (reference sequence). Trimming took 7 bases from V and 4 from J; bases not matched to a gene: 11. This CDR3 has 16 amino acids. CDR3 nucleotides: TGTGCCAGCAACCTAGGACAGGGTAGTGGCACCGGGGAGCTGTTTTTT. Residues: CASNLGQGSGTGELFF.

The V call is TRBV25-1, the J call TRBJ2-1, with 10 bases fitting TRBD2. Looked up from germline, CDR1 is MGHDK and CDR2 is SYGVNS. The CDR3 extends over 13 amino acids. V dropped 5 bases and J dropped 8; count of bases not matched to a gene: 3. CDR3 residues: CASSKAGGDEQFF. In DNA form, the CDR3 reads TGTGCCAGCAGTAAAGCGGGGGGGGATGAGCAGTTCTTC.

V is TRBV6-6 and J is TRBJ2-2, with a possible D match to TRBD2 (6 bases). V lost 6 bases and J lost 3, with 11 bases in between. This CDR3 has 14 amino acids. The V gene's germline CDR1 is MNHNY and CDR2 SVGAGI (reference sequence). In DNA form, the CDR3 reads TGTGCCAGCAGATCCGGGAGCTACACCGGGGAGCTGTTTTTT. This encodes CASRSGSYTGELFF.

The chain has TRBV7-9 and TRBJ2-1; D call uncertain. CDR1 and CDR2 from the germline V gene are SEHNR and FQNEAQ (reference sequence). The CDR3 runs 17 residues. Trimming pared 5 bases from V and 0 bases from J, leaving 17 bases between. This CDR3 is CASSPNFLVNSYNEQFF. In nucleotides, the CDR3 is TGTGCCAGCAGCCCAAATTTTCTAGTAAACTCCTACAATGAGCAGTTCTTC.

The V and J genes are TRBV15 and TRBJ1-2; D gene uncertain. V lost 0 bases to trimming and J lost 5 bases, with 13 bases between them. Germline CDR1 LNHNV, CDR2 YYDKDF (reference sequence). The length of the CDR3 is 15 residues. The CDR3: CATSRDQVGRYGYTF. The CDR3 nucleotides read TGTGCCACCAGCAGAGATCAGGTGGGGAGGTATGGCTACACCTTC.

In DNA form, the CDR3 reads TGTGCCAGCAGTTCCGCTAGCGGGGTGACCTACAATGAGCAGTTCTTC. This gives the protein CASSSASGVTYNEQFF. The chain carries TRBV2 and TRBJ2-1; 9 nucleotides match TRBD2. With 5 bases clipped from V and 2 bases from J, the junction kept 7 bases outside the gene matches. The CDR3 length is 16 residues. In germline, CDR1 is SNHLY, CDR2 FYNNEI. Complete variable domain (other parts from reference TRBV2 and TRBJ2-1): EPEVTQTPSHQVTQMGQEVILRCVPISNHLYFYWYRQILGQKVEFLVSFYNNEISEKSEIFDDQFSVERPDGSNFTLKIRSTKLEDSAMYFCASSSASGVTYNEQFFGPGTRLTVL.

The V call is TRBV28, the J call TRBJ2-5; D may be TRBD1 (5 bases). The CDR3 has 12 amino acids. Between the trimmed V and J ends, which lost 7 bases and 4 bases, there was a span of 10 bases. Germline-derived CDR1 and CDR2 are MDHEN and SYDVKM. CDR3 amino acids: CASNQGLETQYF. CDR3 DNA: TGTGCCAGCAATCAGGGTTTAGAGACCCAGTACTTC.

This clone was detected a few times. This chain joins TRBV11-2 and TRBJ2-4, with TRBD2 as a possible D gene (7 bases). Per germline, CDR1 SGHAT and CDR2 FQNNGV. The CDR3 is 17 residues long. Trimming took 5 bases from V and 2 from J, leaving 19 bases between them. For the CDR3, the DNA is TGTGCCAGCAGCGGGGGGGCAGGCCGGGATCCCAAAAACATTCAGTACTTC. Protein: CASSGGAGRDPKNIQYF.

This chain joins TRBV7-6 and TRBJ2-3; TRBD1 agrees at 8 bases. There are 16 residues in the CDR3. Germline CDR1 is SGHVS and CDR2 is FNYEAQ. The junction had 15 bases not matched to a gene; V was cut back by 6 bases and J by 7 bases. CDR3 nucleotides: TGTGCCAGCAGAGACATAGTGGGGCAGGGGGCCTATACGCAGTATTTT. Translated: CASRDIVGQGAYTQYF.

J is TRBJ1-2 and V is TRBV3-1 (or the pseudogene TRBV3-2), with TRBD1 identical over 8 bases. V trimming: 5 bases; J trimming: 0 bases; junction bases outside the gene matches: 5. CDR1 LGHDT and CDR2 YNNKEL come from the germline V gene (reference sequence). There are 15 residues in the CDR3. In DNA, the CDR3 is TGTGCCAGCAGCTTCACAGGGGGGTCTAACTATGGCTACACCTTC. As protein: CASSFTGGSNYGYTF.

This rearrangement joins TRBV5-1 to TRBJ2-5, with TRBD2 matching over 10 bases. V gave up 4 bases and J gave up 4 bases; unmatched junction bases: 4. The germline gives CDR1 SGHRS, CDR2 YFSETQ. The CDR3 has 14 amino acids. CDR3 sequence (DNA): TGCGCCAGCAGCCAAGGGACTAGCGTAGAGACCCAGTACTTC. This sequence encodes CASSQGTSVETQYF.

The chain recombines TRBV29-1 with TRBJ2-7, with 8 bases lining up with TRBD1. The V gene's germline CDR1 is SQVTM and CDR2 ANQGSEA. V gave up 5 bases and J gave up 2 bases; unmatched junction bases: 17. This CDR3 is built from 17 residues. Written as DNA, the CDR3 is TGCAGCGTTTTCGGCCAGGGGGCGCAGGGGCCACCCTACGAGCAGTACTTC. Its protein product is CSVFGQGAQGPPYEQYF.

The J gene is TRBJ2-7, the V gene TRBV6-5, with 7 bases that match TRBD1. Per germline, CDR1 MNHEY and CDR2 SVGAGI. V was pared by 6 bases and J by 5 bases, with 7 bases of the junction left unmatched. This CDR3 is built from 13 residues. The CDR3 is CASSGTGVDEQYF. In DNA, the CDR3 is TGTGCCAGCAGCGGTACAGGGGTCGACGAGCAGTACTTC.